This T cell receptor beta chain was identified in a study of identifying expanded T cells in peripheral blood. Study findings and constraints: Variance in clone template counts between roughly 2-week samples significantly increased with total template count across all healthy donors. Differentially abundant clones: around 1.2 between replicates, about 15 at roughly 13 days, 19 to 20 at four.

This table comes from immunoSEQ multiplex PCR, and its TCRdb copy is limited to in-frame clones, with some not included. Among about 84,000 clones listed, approximately 86% were seen once. During the collection period, no donor immune events like infections were recorded. Germline CDR1 SGDLS, CDR2 YYNGEE. This CDR3 region has 16 residues. Trimming stripped 2 bases from V and 4 bases from J, with 18 bases between. Details on this clone: Its cognate antigen is unknown.

This sequence was found in a person aged 18-69 years in good health. Sequencing was performed on blood. This sequence joins TRBV9 and TRBJ1-2, with D perhaps TRBD1 (5 bases). Here the CDR3 DNA reads TGTGCCAGCAGCGTGGGGAATGGGCAGGGAGGCTATGGCTACACCTTC. The encoded protein is CASSVGNGQGGYGYTF.